This paragraph reports one TCR beta chain. The target antigen is unknown. Primers for the PCR totalled 60 Vbeta and 13 Jbeta. Assay used: immunoSEQ multiplex PCR; TCRdb lists only in-frame clones, some missing. The sample holds fewer than 150,000 clones; 74% are singletons and the top ten take approximately 6.4%. V shed 2 bases and J shed 6 bases, with 8 bases lying between them. Per germline, CDR1 SGHTA and CDR2 FQGNSA. The CDR3 totals 13 residues. The sample originates from a study of cytomegalovirus exposure and HLA in healthy donors. Broader study findings: The CMV antigen specificity of three CMV-associated chains was confirmed through in vitro analysis. TCR sequences were mostly rare, though some public TCRs occurred in many donors. On later analysis, the bulk of CMV-associated TCR beta chains appeared to be HLA-restricted. Immune exposure data for these donors was limited to CMV serostatus.

The sequence came from a woman aged 45-65 years in good health and CMV-seropositive. The chain uses TRBV7-2 and TRBJ2-1; no clear D gene. Sequenced: PBMCs. The CDR3 DNA sequence: TGTGCCAGCAGCTTACAGGCCCTCAATGAGCAGTTCTTC. This codes for CASSLQALNEQFF.